The T cell receptor beta chain described here comes from a study of blood T cell repertoires in COVID-19. The wider study: COVID-19 samples, acute and convalescent, were from the United States, Italy and Spain. From T cells, B-cell-depleted T cells, or PBMCs came the material, which was cDNA or gDNA.

Per germline, CDR1 LNHDA and CDR2 SQIVND (reference sequence). This CDR3 is built from 13 residues. Trimming shortened V by 8 bases and J by 8 bases, and 18 bases separated the two germline ends. Authors' methods: Counts of nucleated cells, estimated from reference gene primer amplification, were obtained. Generated by immunoSEQ multiplex PCR, the TCRdb table keeps only in-frame clones and is missing some. That table furnishes V, J and clone size, whereas the DNA furnished D and trimming. The table shows around 370,000 clones, with around 90% occurring only once. This sequence joins TRBV19 and TRBJ1-1; the D gene is possibly TRBD1 (6 bases). Sample: peripheral blood. The clonotype was recovered from a man between 18 and 29 years old with active or convalescent COVID-19. The CDR3 nucleotides read TGTGCCAGTGGTAGCACAGGGACGCCCGAAGCTTTCTTT. Protein: CASGSTGTPEAFF.